This T cell receptor (beta chain) was observed in a study of cytomegalovirus exposure and HLA in healthy donors. Overall study: From around 180 million T cells, an earlier analysis saw 120 million or so unique TCR beta sequences. Notes on the study in general: TCR beta sequences reportedly predicted most subjects' HLA-A and HLA-B alleles accurately. HLA allele associations emerged for around 15,000 TCR beta sequences in a later analysis, at 0.05 false discovery rate. Looking again later, the authors saw that most CMV-associated TCR beta chains seemed HLA-restricted.

The primer mix had 60 Vbeta and 13 Jbeta primers. Assay: immunoSEQ multiplex PCR; the TCRdb copy retains only in-frame clones and omits some. The sample includes about 140,000 clones, roughly 80% seen only once; the top ten take about 3.5%. This clone was recorded only once. Its cognate antigen is unknown. Sequence at one end of the junction differs from germline and may be a read error. Distinct nucleotide sequences in the sample also encode this CDR3. Germline V CDR1 and CDR2: SNHLY, FYNNEI. This CDR3 has 13 residues. The source of this sequence is a middle-aged man in good health and CMV-seronegative. The sample was PBMCs. The V gene is TRBV2, the J gene TRBJ2-7, with D possibly matching TRBD1 (6 bases). The CDR3 region has the DNA TGTGCCAGCATTGAACAAGCCCAGGGGGAGCAGTACTTC. This gives the protein CASIEQAQGEQYF.